Detailed here is one T cell receptor (beta chain). This clone was observed a few times. What this receptor recognizes is not known. No qualities accompany the bases; no much larger clone lies one base away. The data were taken from a study of cytomegalovirus exposure and HLA in healthy donors (dated by TCRdb to the late 2010s). About the investigation overall: In an earlier analysis of approximately 640 of the donors, around 300 Gb of sequence data and 100 million or so unique TCR beta sequences from 150 million to 200 million T cells were reported. An early release that covered about 600 HLA-typed donors contained approximately 300 gigabases of sequencing data and tens of millions of unique TCR sequences. Of the approximately 400 genotyped donors, 75% to 85% were placed in the genetic ancestry cluster associated with self-reported Caucasian donors. The study aimed to test whether signatures of past pathogen exposure could be identified by cataloging public T cell receptors. The study profiled the T cell repertoires of approximately 700 subjects by immunosequencing and related them to cytomegalovirus serostatus. Along with the roughly 610-subject first cohort, a separate validation cohort of around 120 different subjects was used. The study combined high-throughput TCR immunosequencing, statistical association of individual TCRs with disease status, and machine learning to predict cytomegalovirus infection status. A later analysis re-examined previously published TCR beta repertoires from more than 650 donors and added high-resolution HLA genotyping to investigate patterns of TCR occurrence. The later analysis used no new phenotypic data to find candidate immune exposures, relying instead on TCR beta sequences and their occurrence across donors. In an earlier analysis of over 550 of the donors, high-throughput TCR beta sequencing was used to judge whether each TCR beta V gene segment behaved as functional or pseudogenic. Alongside the repertoire data, information on donor age, sex, ethnicity and CMV serostatus was compiled. A later genetic analysis took genome-wide SNP genotypes for about 55% of the 666 donors and used that subset as a discovery cohort. All discovery cohort repertoires had been generated on a single sequencing platform. Both class I and class II loci were covered by HLA typing, at four-digit resolution. Typing coverage differed by locus: A, B, C, DRB1 and DQB1 were typed in roughly 629-630 donors, DQA1 in 522, DPA1 in around 610, and DPB1 in just under 480. Four to six DR-DQ haplotypes were handled as single units for association and clustering, since linkage in the cohort was strong. Across approximately 400 genotyped donors of the cohort, an average of about 200,000 unique TCR beta nucleotide sequences per donor were sequenced, and about a sixth of those sequences were non-productive.

The cohort consisted of some 670 healthy bone marrow donors. All cohort members were sampled while nominally healthy, although unrecorded immune exposures were likely present. The donor was CMV seropositive and belonged to the group of 250 to 350 seropositive cohort members. A peripheral blood sample was collected from each donor, and TCR beta sequencing was performed on peripheral blood mononuclear cells. Genomic DNA was extracted from the blood cell samples with the Qiagen DNeasy Blood Extraction Kit. The investigation overall reported the following: Because counts were too low, around 18 rarely observed V segments, including chromosome 9 orphons, were left out of the earlier analysis of some 640 of the donors. Across donors, most TCR sequences were observed very rarely, whereas some public TCRs were present in many individuals. Linkage disequilibrium might explain the correlated functional status among segregating V segments, but an unknown experimental factor could not be excluded. In vitro tests confirmed that a few of the cytomegalovirus-associated TCR beta chains recognize cytomegalovirus antigens. According to a later genetic analysis, donors in an Asian-associated ancestry cluster had fewer N-insertions in productive TCRs than the approximately 630-donor mean. V-gene and J-gene trimming of TCR beta chains was associated with a missense DCLRE1C variant in a later genetic analysis, and the association was replicated in an independent cohort. For the cohort, immune exposure information was limited to CMV serostatus. In a later analysis, most CMV-associated TCR beta chains were found to appear HLA-restricted, with HLA associations seemingly driven largely by CMV exposure. This cohort had only TCR beta chains sequenced, and the lack of alpha or paired-chain data limited which features could be detected. A later analysis associated about 18,000 TCR beta sequences with specific HLA alleles at a false discovery rate of 0.05. In the study, 150 to 200 TCR beta chains were listed as associated with cytomegalovirus. When HLA alleles, especially DR and DQ, strongly co-occurred, attributing TCR associations to individual alleles was difficult. Several of the top co-occurrence clusters appeared to be linked to parvovirus B19, influenza, CMV and Epstein-Barr virus, according to a later analysis. Because the 87-base-pair reads could not distinguish some IMGT-functional V segments, including TRBV6-2 and TRBV6-3, those segments were excluded. According to the authors, the approach could potentially be generalized to other disease states and immunological phenotypes. The classifier was reported to diagnose cytomegalovirus status with high specificity and sensitivity in both the original and validation cohorts. HLA typing was unavailable for some donors at each locus, so association tests used only the typed subset. In an earlier analysis of over 550 of the donors, most TCR beta V segments were observed in productive rearrangements about 90% or about 30% of the time, broadly matching IMGT annotations. According to a later analysis, TCR association rates differed among HLA loci, with DRB1 alleles showing the most associated TCRs and HLA-C alleles showing the fewest. In a later analysis, HLA-associated TCR beta chains showed more clonal expansion and lower generation probabilities than non-associated chains that were equally common. Presence/absence analyses assumed roughly uniform sequencing depth across donors, an assumption that may not hold. A cluster of highly shared sequence variants was judged likely to be a technical artifact of the sequencing pipeline. A further reported finding was that TCR beta sequences accurately predicted the HLA-A and HLA-B alleles for most subjects in the first cohort.

Receptors were amplified or captured by the immunoSEQ multiplex PCR assay. For the multiplex PCR, a mixture combining 60 forward primers for TCR Vbeta segments and 13 reverse primers for TCR Jbeta segments was used. Amplification of the CDR3 region of rearranged TCR beta genes was performed with a multiplex PCR assay on genomic DNA. On the Illumina HiSeq System, the amplified TCR beta libraries were sequenced as 87-base-pair reads. The published analysis was carried out like this. A later analysis tallied roughly 80 million unique TCR beta chains across the 640 or so repertoires, and roughly 11 million of those chains were shared by two or more donors. To remove PCR and sequencing errors, raw reads were error-corrected and collapsed into unique sequences using a nearest-neighbor algorithm that merged closely related sequences. To assign V, D and J gene segments, CDR3 sequences were aligned to IMGT reference sequences. For a sequence to be retained, a match of at least six nucleotides to both a V gene segment and a J gene segment was required. Rearrangements were classified as productive when the CDR3 lacked stop codons and remained in frame with V and J, and all other rearrangements were classified as non-productive. Following IMGT convention, CDR3 was defined as the stretch from the second conserved V-encoded cysteine up to the conserved J-encoded phenylalanine. Sequences without an unambiguous match to a single V gene segment were excluded from the earlier analysis of a few hundred of the donors. In an earlier analysis of approximately 610 of the donors, V segments were called functional above 56.7% productive rearrangements and were called segregating when the between-donor standard deviation exceeded 5%. To diagnose cytomegalovirus status from the catalog of TCR beta chain sequences, a statistical classification framework was built. In a later analysis, TCR nucleotide sequences were compared against IMGT/GENE-DB human TR gene sequences so that V and J genes could be assigned. Using the TCRdist pipeline, a later analysis assigned CDR3 sequences along with most-parsimonious VDJ recombination scenarios. In a later analysis, each TCR beta chain was defined by its CDR3 amino acid sequence together with its V-gene family, and reads lacking a unique V-gene family were excluded. As a way to deal with suspected cross-contamination and a sequencing artifact, a later analysis dropped 450 to 600 nucleotide sequences that were highly shared and had low generation probability. A later analysis calculated a clonal expansion index for each public chain from normalized within-repertoire ranks of inferred template counts. A later analysis computed generation probabilities with a VDJ recombination model fitted to out-of-frame rearrangements, and checked the results against IGoR. Hypergeometric tests were used in a later analysis to score TCR-TCR, TCR-HLA and TCR-CMV co-occurrence, with a repertoire-size bias correction applied to the TCR pairs. To estimate false discovery rates, a later analysis permuted the HLA or CMV assignments 20 times. In a later analysis, co-occurring TCRs were grouped with DBSCAN, and TCRdist sequence similarity was added when clustering was performed within HLA-allele-positive subsets. Co-occurrence clustering excluded repertoires with fewer than 30,000 or more than 120,000 public chains, plus five with anomalous nucleotide sharing. The table was pulled from immuneACCESS by TCRdb, which kept in-frame rearrangements only. Such tables lose some clones; where checked, under half of the loss comes from unresolved V genes, and the rest has no known cause. That table gives V, J and clone size, and the DNA gave D and trimming. For this sample there are about 120,000 clones; around 80% appear just once. Together, the top ten hold 8.5% to 10% of the sample.

The CDR3 has 11 amino acids, counting the end cysteine and phenylalanine. Only the CDR3 DNA stays, 33 bases, in frame from base 1. V is reduced by 8 bases and J by 7 bases, leaving a spacing of 12 bases between them. CDR1 MNHNS and CDR2 SASEGT are derived from the germline V gene. Input material: PBMCs. This clonotype originated in a female donor in good health and CMV-seropositive. The chain joins TRBV6-1 to TRBJ2-7; tentative D gene TRBD1, with 5 bases matching. Read as DNA, the sequence is TGTGCCAGCCTTGTGGGGCGGGAGCAGTACTTC. Its coded protein is CASLVGREQYF.